The 30 T cell receptor beta chains below all came from one sample that was sequenced in a study of blood T cell repertoires in COVID-19. The table came from immunoSEQ multiplex PCR; TCRdb's copy has only in-frame clones and leaves some out. The sample has around 240,000 clones; approximately 83% are singletons. The sequenced material came from peripheral blood. The receptor set was obtained from a woman in her twenties or thirties who had recovered from COVID-19.

The chain combines TRBV28 with TRBJ1-1; the D gene is possibly TRBD1 (5 bases). The CDR3 has 16 amino acids. Trimming shortened V by 4 bases and J by 3 bases, and 18 bases separated the two germline ends. Germline CDR1 is MDHEN and CDR2 is SYDVKM. The CDR3, as DNA: TGTGCCAGCAGTTCCCAGAGGGCAGGGAGGGACACTGAAGCTTTCTTT. It is translated as CASSSQRAGRDTEAFF.

This clone has just one count. The chain employs TRBV6-5 and TRBJ2-2; 9 positions match TRBD1. CDR1 and CDR2 (germline): MNHEY, SVGAGI. V gave up 2 bases and J gave up 4 bases; unmatched junction bases: 2. There are 15 residues in the CDR3. In DNA, the CDR3 is TGTGCCAGCAGTTACCGGACAGGGGTCACCGGGGAGCTGTTTTTT. Translated: CASSYRTGVTGELFF.

V is TRBV12-3 or TRBV12-4 and J is TRBJ1-6; the D is unclear. The CDR3 sequence is 13 residues long. V lost 8 bases to trimming and J lost 4 bases, with 9 bases between them. The CDR3 loop is CASVTGYNSPLHF. DNA of the CDR3: TGTGCCAGCGTGACCGGGTATAATTCACCCCTCCACTTT.

This sequence joins TRBV12-5 and TRBJ1-1; no firm D call. Trimming shortened V by 6 bases and J by 0 bases, and 14 bases separated the two germline ends. Germline V gene lookup returns CDR1 LGHNT and CDR2 FRNRAP. The CDR3 is made up of 15 amino acids. Here the CDR3 reads CASGRVGNMNTEAFF. For the CDR3, the DNA is TGTGCTAGTGGGCGGGTGGGCAACATGAACACTGAAGCTTTCTTT.

The V gene is TRBV19, the J gene TRBJ2-7, with a possible D match to TRBD1 (6 bases). This CDR3 is 15 amino acids long. V gave up 3 bases and J gave up 3 bases, with 15 bases separating them. Germline loops: CDR1 LNHDA, CDR2 SQIVND (reference sequence). In nucleotides, the CDR3 is TGTGCCAGTAGTATTGGGCAGGGGAGAATCTACGAGCAGTACTTC. Protein: CASSIGQGRIYEQYF.

The chain recombines TRBV29-1 with TRBJ2-6; 7 bases agree with TRBD1. This CDR3 contains 13 residues. The trim removed 7 bases at V and 0 bases at J, leaving 0 bases unmatched. CDR1 and CDR2 from the germline V gene are SQVTM and ANQGSEA. CDR3 nucleotides: TGCAGCGCAGGGGGCTCTGGGGCCAACGTCCTGACTTTC. As protein: CSAGGSGANVLTF.

This clone was seen just once. The chain employs TRBV12-3 or TRBV12-4 and TRBJ1-2; D gene unclear. V gave up 5 bases and J gave up 6 bases, with 13 bases separating them. This CDR3 is 13 amino acids long. DNA of the CDR3: TGTGCCAGCAGTGGAGGGTATCTCAATGGCTACACCTTC. Protein product: CASSGGYLNGYTF.

The chain couples TRBV11-2 to TRBJ2-5; 9 positions agree with TRBD2. The CDR3 spans 15 residues. J gave up 5 bases and V 5 bases, and 9 bases lay outside the gene matches. The germline V gene has CDR1 SGHAT and CDR2 FQNNGV. In DNA form, the CDR3 reads TGTGCCAGCAGCGACGGACTAGCGATTCTGGAGACCCAGTACTTC. The encoded protein is CASSDGLAILETQYF.

This chain connects TRBV10-3 to TRBJ1-1; D is undetermined. In germline, CDR1 is ENHRY, CDR2 SYGVKD. Trimming took off 7 bases at V and 0 bases at J, with 9 bases between the two ends. This CDR3 spans 13 amino acids. The CDR3 DNA reads as TGTGCCATCACGAGTGGAGTGAACACTGAAGCTTTCTTT. Encoded protein: CAITSGVNTEAFF.

The V call is TRBV18, the J call TRBJ2-1; 12 bases are a match to TRBD2. The germline gives CDR1 KGHSH, CDR2 LQKENI. The CDR3 contains 17 residues. Trimming cost V 5 bases and J 0 bases; bases outside gene matches: 5. The CDR3 loop reads CASSSGLAGFSYNEQFF. As DNA, the CDR3 is TGTGCCAGCTCATCAGGACTAGCGGGGTTCTCCTACAATGAGCAGTTCTTC.

J is TRBJ2-7 and V is TRBV6-5; D might be TRBD1 (6 bases). V lost 10 bases, J lost 6 bases, and 16 bases lay in between. The CDR3 runs to 12 residues. Germline CDR1 reads MNHEY; CDR2 reads SVGAGI. As DNA, the CDR3 is TGTGCCACCCGGGACACCGAAAGCGAGCAGTACTTC. Translated, it gives CATRDTESEQYF.

This clone was picked up one time. CDR3 sequence (DNA): TGTGCCAGCAGCCAATATAGGGGGCCTGGCGGGGAGCTGTTTTTT. The encoded protein is CASSQYRGPGGELFF. The rearrangement joins TRBV14 to TRBJ2-2; 7 nucleotides line up with TRBD1. CDR3 length: 15 residues. CDR1 is SGHDN, CDR2 FVKESK, per germline. J lost 7 bases, V lost 2 bases, and 7 bases had no gene match. Looking up the rest from reference TRBV14 and TRBJ2-2 gives the full variable domain: EAGVTQFPSHSVIEKGQTVTLRCDPISGHDNLYWYRRVMGKEIKFLLHFVKESKQDESGMPNNRFLAERTGGTYSTLKVQPAELEDSGVYFCASSQYRGPGGELFFGEGSRLTVL.

The chain combines TRBV13 with TRBJ1-2; possible D gene TRBD1, 5 bases. V was clipped by 0 bases and J by 2 bases, with 7 bases between them. The CDR3 consists of 14 residues. CDR1 is PRHDT and CDR2 is FYEKMQ in the germline V gene (reference sequence). CDR3 DNA: TGTGCCAGCAGCTTAGGGACAGAGAACTATGGCTACACCTTC. Its protein product is CASSLGTENYGYTF.

This chain links TRBV7-2 with TRBJ2-1; 8 positions match TRBD2. V gave up 5 bases and J gave up 7 bases; unmatched junction bases: 7. The CDR3 spans 14 residues. The germline gives CDR1 SGHTA, CDR2 FQGNSA. CDR3 amino acids: CASSQGTSGNEQFF. Written as DNA, the CDR3 is TGTGCCAGCAGCCAGGGGACTAGTGGTAATGAGCAGTTCTTC. Full variable domain (rest looked up from reference TRBV7-2 and TRBJ2-1): GAGVSQSPSNKVTEKGKDVELRCDPISGHTALYWYRQSLGQGLEFLIYFQGNSAPDKSGLPSDRFSAERTGGSVSTLTIQRTQQEDSAVYLCASSQGTSGNEQFFGPGTRLTVL.

This clone occurred once. V is TRBV12-3 or TRBV12-4 and J is TRBJ1-3, with D possibly being TRBD1 (6 bases). V shed 7 bases and J shed 3 bases, with 10 bases lying between them. This CDR3 region has 13 residues. DNA for the CDR3: TGTGCCAGCATCAGGACAGTTGGAAACACCATATATTTT. It codes for CASIRTVGNTIYF.

The CDR3 DNA reads as TGCGCCACCCTAACCCAAGAGACCCAGTACTTC. It codes for CATLTQETQYF. This chain uses TRBV5-1 with TRBJ2-5; D gene uncertain. Trimming took off 9 bases at V and 1 base at J, with 7 bases between the two ends. The CDR3 has 11 residues. The V gene's germline CDR1 is SGHRS and CDR2 YFSETQ.

In DNA form, the CDR3 reads TGTGCCAGCAGCTTGGGCGGGGGGGCCGGCACAGATACGCAGTATTTT. As protein: CASSLGGGAGTDTQYF. The chain links TRBV11-1 to TRBJ2-3; 9 nucleotides match TRBD2. The CDR3 has 16 amino acids. The trim removed 3 bases at V and 1 base at J, leaving 5 bases unmatched. CDR1 is SGHAT, CDR2 FQDESV, per germline (reference sequence).

The V call is TRBV11-2, the J call TRBJ2-3; D call uncertain. CDR3 length equals 13 residues. The V and J ends lost 7 bases and 1 base respectively, with 9 bases between them. Germline CDR1 is SGHAT and CDR2 is FQNNGV. CDR3 loop: CASTLFGTDTQYF. The CDR3 bases are TGTGCCAGCACCCTCTTTGGCACAGATACGCAGTATTTT. Supplemented by reference TRBV11-2 and TRBJ2-3, the full variable domain reads EAGVAQSPRYKIIEKRQSVAFWCNPISGHATLYWYQQILGQGPKLLIQFQNNGVVDDSQLPKDRFSAERLKGVDSTLKIQPAKLEDSAVYLCASTLFGTDTQYFGPGTRLTVL.

This clone was seen more than once but under ten times. As DNA, the CDR3 is TGTGCCAGCAGTTTCTCCCGGGACATTACTTATGGCTACACCTTC. It is translated as CASSFSRDITYGYTF. The rearrangement joins TRBV6-5 to TRBJ1-2; maybe TRBD1 (6 bases). The germline CDR1 and CDR2 sequences are MNHEY and SVGAGI. This CDR3 has 15 amino acids. Trimming took 4 bases from V and 5 from J, leaving 17 bases between them.

The CDR3 nucleotides read TGTGCCAGCAGCGCGGGACTAGCGGGGTTAAATGAGCAGTTCTTC. This translates into CASSAGLAGLNEQFF. The rearrangement joins TRBV7-7 to TRBJ2-1, with 13 bases aligning to TRBD2. V was pared by 5 bases and J by 7 bases, with 5 bases of the junction left unmatched. This CDR3 region has 15 residues. Germline-derived CDR1 and CDR2 are SSHAT and FNYEAQ (reference sequence).

V and J are TRBV5-1 and TRBJ2-3; D perhaps matches TRBD2 (5 bases). V shed 6 bases and J shed 8 bases, with 25 bases lying between them. Germline assignment: CDR1 SGHRS and CDR2 YFSETQ. This CDR3 comprises 16 residues. In DNA form, the CDR3 reads TGCGCCAGCATCAATCGTCGGGGTGGCGATGAAGCTACGCAGTATTTT. The encoded protein is CASINRRGGDEATQYF.

A remark on this clone: This specimen includes other DNA sequences encoding the same CDR3. V gene TRBV7-8 combines with J gene TRBJ2-5, with D possibly TRBD2 on 6 matching bases. Germline lookup yields CDR1 SGHVS and CDR2 FQNEAQ. V lost 1 base to trimming and J lost 2 bases, with 8 bases between them. The CDR3 sequence is 14 residues long. CDR3 sequence: CASSLVGGQETQYF. CDR3 DNA sequence: TGTGCCAGCAGCTTAGTTGGGGGGCAAGAGACCCAGTACTTC.

The CDR3 loop is CASSRVKNTGELFF. CDR3 bases: TGTGCCAGCAGCAGAGTCAAGAACACCGGGGAGCTGTTTTTT. This chain connects TRBV5-4 to TRBJ2-2; D ambiguous. From germline, CDR1 is SGHNT and CDR2 YYREEE (reference sequence). V shed 4 bases and J shed 1 base, with 8 bases lying between them. The CDR3 is 14 amino acids.

The chain couples TRBV18 to TRBJ1-2, with TRBD1 matching over 8 bases. The CDR3 covers 13 residues. Looked up from germline, CDR1 is KGHSH and CDR2 is LQKENI. The J segment lost 7 bases and the V segment lost 0 bases, leaving 1 base of the junction unmatched. Here the CDR3 DNA reads TGTGCCAGCTCACCACCCGACAGGGGTGGCTACACCTTC. Protein: CASSPPDRGGYTF.

V and J are TRBV29-1 and TRBJ2-5; the match to TRBD1 covers 9 bases. Germline lookup yields CDR1 SQVTM and CDR2 ANQGSEA. V shed 6 bases, J shed 5 bases, and the junction held 7 bases outside the gene matches. The CDR3 runs to 13 residues. In nucleotides, the CDR3 is TGCAGCGTAGAATATGGACAGGGGGAGACCCAGTACTTC. It specifies CSVEYGQGETQYF. The variable domain in full, with the rest retrieved from reference TRBV29-1 and TRBJ2-5, is SAVISQKPSRDICQRGTSLTIQCQVDSQVTMMFWYRQQPGQSLTLIATANQGSEATYESGFVIDKFPISRPNLTFSTLTVSNMSPEDSSIYLCSVEYGQGETQYFGPGTRLLVL.

This clone was recorded a few times. This sequence joins TRBV6-2 or TRBV6-3 and TRBJ1-2; TRBD1 might be the D (6 bases). Germline loops: CDR1 MNHEY, CDR2 SVGEGT. Trimming removed 6 bases from V and 8 bases from J, with 16 bases in between. The CDR3 sequence is 13 residues long. In DNA, the CDR3 is TGTGCCAGCAGCAACCCAGGGGAAGGCGGCTACACCTTC. Residues: CASSNPGEGGYTF.

The chain employs TRBV6-5 and TRBJ2-7; TRBD1 agrees at 10 bases. The CDR3 has 15 amino acids. V shed 2 bases and J 1 base; nucleotides not matched to a gene: 2. Germline V gives CDR1 MNHEY, CDR2 SVGAGI. CDR3 in DNA: TGTGCCAGCAGTTACGGGACAGGGGTATCCTACGAGCAGTACTTC. Its translation: CASSYGTGVSYEQYF.

As concerns this clone: This may stem from a read error, because a much larger clone lies one nucleotide away. The chain couples TRBV11-2 to TRBJ2-1; 13 nucleotides match TRBD2. Unmatched junction bases numbered 4, after V lost 5 bases and J lost 6 bases. CDR1 SGHAT and CDR2 FQNNGV come from the germline V gene. This CDR3 region has 15 residues. The CDR3 DNA is TGTGCCAGCAGCCCCACTAGCGGGGGGGCCAATGAGCAGTTCTTC. Amino acids: CASSPTSGGANEQFF.

This clone was detected once. The chain carries TRBV6-1 and TRBJ1-5; 8 nucleotides line up with TRBD1. V shed 3 bases, J shed 6 bases, and the junction held 4 bases outside the gene matches. CDR3 length equals 14 residues. Germline V CDR1 and CDR2: MNHNS, SASEGT. CDR3 sequence reads: CASSEDRVGQPQHF. CDR3 DNA: TGTGCCAGCAGTGAGGACAGGGTGGGTCAGCCCCAGCATTTT.

This sequence joins TRBV12-5 and TRBJ2-7; the match to TRBD2 covers 9 bases. Germline V lookup: CDR1 LGHNT, CDR2 FRNRAP. The CDR3 covers 16 residues. V dropped 5 bases and J dropped 5; count of bases not matched to a gene: 13. The DNA of the CDR3 is TGTGCTAGTGGTACATATTTAGCGGGGGTAAAAAACGAGCAGTACTTC. This encodes CASGTYLAGVKNEQYF.